The present TCR beta chain was sequenced within a study of early T cells in non-severe SARS-CoV-2 infection. TCRdb re-analysed the 5' RACE reads in MiXCR, keeping a single row per CDR3 protein. The repertoire includes 75,000 to 100,000 distinct CDR3 sequences, roughly 15% of them detected once, and about 1.3% sits in the top ten. With 8 bases removed from V and 9 bases from J, the gap between germline ends came to 11 bases. The CDR3 has 12 amino acids. The germline V gene encodes CDR1 LGHDT and CDR2 YNNKEL (reference sequence). This clonotype was found a few times. The receptor's source is an adult who was a healthcare worker with PCR-confirmed SARS-CoV-2 infection or an uninfected control (not recorded which). The V call is TRBV3-1, the J call TRBJ1-6; D is uncertain. Source material: whole blood. The DNA for the CDR3 is TGTGCCAGCTCCGTGCGGGTTTCACCCCTCCACTTT. This codes for CASSVRVSPLHF.